This record covers a single TCR beta chain. This sample is part of a study of blood T cell repertoires in COVID-19. Produced via immunoSEQ multiplex PCR; TCRdb's table is partial and in-frame only. The sample contains fewer than 130,000 clones, approximately 82% of which appear only once. Trimming left V 8 bases short and J 5 bases short, with 10 bases between. CDR1 and CDR2 (germline): LNHDA, SQIVND (reference sequence). This CDR3 has 13 residues. The sequenced sample consisted of peripheral blood. The receptor comes from a woman older than 75 with acute or convalescent COVID-19. The chain has TRBV19 and TRBJ1-6, with no clear D. CDR3 amino acids: CASVGENNSPLHF. The CDR3 nucleotides are TGTGCCAGTGTTGGGGAGAATAATTCACCCCTCCACTTT.